This T cell receptor (beta chain) is drawn from a study of preoperative IRX-2 immunotherapy in early breast cancer. Noted treatment: preoperative locoregional IRX-2 cytokine immunotherapy. This phase Ib study tested locoregional IRX-2 cytokine immunotherapy given before surgery. In its sample, this clone was seen a few times. The V and J ends lost 2 bases and 5 bases respectively, with 6 bases between them. The length of the CDR3 is 13 residues. Germline V gene data show CDR1 as MNHGY and CDR2 as SAAAGT. Generated by immunoSEQ multiplex PCR, the TCRdb table keeps only in-frame clones and is missing some. The sample has about 37,000 clones; about four fifths are singletons.

The source was lymph node tissue, collected after IRX-2 immunotherapy. The clonotype was recovered from a human donor with breast cancer. The chain uses TRBV6-8 and TRBJ2-2; D is possibly TRBD1 (6 bases). The DNA for the CDR3 is TGTGCCAGCAGTTACACAGGGACCGGGGAGCTGTTTTTT. Its protein product is CASSYTGTGELFF.